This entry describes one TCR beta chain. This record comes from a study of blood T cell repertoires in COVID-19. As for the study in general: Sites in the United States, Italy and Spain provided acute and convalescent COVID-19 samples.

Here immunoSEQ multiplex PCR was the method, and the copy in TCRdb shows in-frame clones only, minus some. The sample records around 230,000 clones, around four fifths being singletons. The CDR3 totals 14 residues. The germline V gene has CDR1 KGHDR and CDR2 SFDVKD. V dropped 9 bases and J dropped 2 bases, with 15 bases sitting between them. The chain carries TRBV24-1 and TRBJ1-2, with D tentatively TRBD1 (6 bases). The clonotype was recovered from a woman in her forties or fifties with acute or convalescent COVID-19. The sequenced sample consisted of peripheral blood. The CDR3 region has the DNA TGTGCCACCCTCCCGGGGGGCCGAAACTATGGCTACACCTTC. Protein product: CATLPGGRNYGYTF.